This passage covers 10 T cell receptor beta chains from one sample sequenced in a study of cytomegalovirus exposure and HLA in healthy donors (dated by TCRdb to about 2017). The library relied on the immunoSEQ multiplex PCR assay. The multiplex PCR relied on a mix of 60 forward primers for TCR Vbeta segments and 13 reverse primers for TCR Jbeta segments. The clones in this table, taken by TCRdb from immuneACCESS, are in-frame only. Not every clone is retained; where verified, under half of the shortfall comes from an unresolved V gene, and the cause of the rest is unknown. Counted in this sample were about 150,000 clones; over 60% of them appeared once. 6.5% of the sample belongs to the ten largest clones. The source material was PBMCs. The receptor source for this set is a woman aged 55-70 years in good health and CMV-seronegative.

The CDR3 sequence is CASSVAPIGTGGETEAFF. CDR3 DNA sequence: TGTGCCAGCAGCGTGGCCCCCATCGGGACAGGGGGCGAGACTGAAGCTTTCTTT. The chain carries TRBV9 and TRBJ1-1, with TRBD1 matching over 12 bases. The junction had 13 bases not matched to a gene; V was cut back by 2 bases and J by 5 bases. Germline V gene lookup returns CDR1 SGDLS and CDR2 YYNGEE. The CDR3 loop spans 18 amino acids.

The gene calls are TRBV4-3 and TRBJ1-1, with TRBD1 identical over 7 bases. V lost 1 base and J lost 0; bases outside the gene matches: 8. This CDR3 contains 17 residues. Germline V lookup: CDR1 LGHNA, CDR2 YSLEER. The CDR3 region has the DNA TGCGCCAGCAGCCAAGTCTTCGGGACAGCCATGAACACTGAAGCTTTCTTT. Its protein product is CASSQVFGTAMNTEAFF.

The J gene is TRBJ1-4, the V gene TRBV28; maybe TRBD1 (5 bases). The CDR3 consists of 15 residues. Germline CDR1 and CDR2: MDHEN and SYDVKM. Trimming took off 6 bases at V and 5 bases at J, with 16 bases between the two ends. The CDR3 nucleotides read TGTGCCAGCAGAAACCCCCCAGGGATGAATGAAAAACTGTTTTTT. Its protein is CASRNPPGMNEKLFF.

This clone turned up a few times. The chain links TRBV5-1 to TRBJ2-3; TRBD2 matches at 15 bases. V shed 5 bases and J 2 bases; nucleotides not matched to a gene: 6. Looked up from germline, CDR1 is SGHRS and CDR2 is YFSETQ. The CDR3 runs to 17 residues. CDR3 residues: CASRQGLAGGSTDTQYF. The CDR3 coding sequence is TGCGCCAGCAGACAGGGACTAGCGGGAGGATCCACAGATACGCAGTATTTT.

This chain connects TRBV4-2 to TRBJ2-5; TRBD2 agrees at 13 bases. J gave up 4 bases and V 3 bases, and 5 bases lay outside the gene matches. There are 16 residues in the CDR3. Germline V gene sequence: CDR1 LGHNA, CDR2 YNFKEQ. The CDR3 sequence is CASSQETSGGPETQYF. Written as DNA, the CDR3 is TGTGCCAGCAGCCAGGAGACTAGCGGGGGGCCAGAGACCCAGTACTTC.

The chain carries TRBV10-1 and TRBJ1-1, with D maybe TRBD1 (6 bases). Germline assignment: CDR1 WNHNN and CDR2 SYGVQD (reference sequence). V was cut by 2 bases and J by 5 bases, with 18 bases left in between. CDR3 length equals 16 residues. CDR3: CASSERAPGASTEAFF. CDR3 bases: TGCGCCAGCAGTGAGAGGGCCCCAGGGGCATCAACTGAAGCTTTCTTT.

The J gene is TRBJ2-7, the V gene TRBV19, with 9 bases aligning to TRBD2. Germline loops: CDR1 LNHDA, CDR2 SQIVND (reference sequence). The CDR3 sequence is 15 residues long. The ends lost 3 bases at V and 2 bases at J; junction bases unmatched: 5. This chain's CDR3 is CASSMVERGAYEQYF. CDR3 coding DNA: TGTGCCAGTAGTATGGTCGAGCGGGGGGCCTACGAGCAGTACTTC.

This clone has just a few counts. The CDR3 DNA follows: TGCGCCAGCAGTCGTTGGGACAGTTCAGACTCTGGGGCCAACGTCCTGACTTTC. Its protein product is CASSRWDSSDSGANVLTF. The chain couples TRBV5-1 to TRBJ2-6; 7 bases agree with TRBD1. Germline loops: CDR1 SGHRS, CDR2 YFSETQ. There are 18 residues in the CDR3. With V trimmed by 5 bases and J by 0 bases, 11 bases remained unmatched.

There are a few counts of this clone. V gene TRBV5-5 combines with J gene TRBJ1-2; TRBD1 is a possible D gene (6 bases). This CDR3 is built from 13 residues. Trimming took off 0 bases at V and 8 bases at J, with 11 bases between the two ends. CDR1 and CDR2 from the germline V gene are SGHKS and YYEKEE (reference sequence). The CDR3 spells CASSLDRAPGYTF. In DNA form, the CDR3 reads TGTGCCAGCAGCTTGGACAGGGCCCCGGGCTACACCTTC.

The CDR3 sequence: CASSSGQGGDGYTF. CDR3 nucleotide sequence: TGCGCCAGCAGCAGTGGACAGGGGGGAGATGGCTACACCTTC. The V call is TRBV5-1, the J call TRBJ1-2; 10 bases match TRBD1. V dropped 4 bases and J dropped 6; count of bases not matched to a gene: 6. The CDR3 extends over 14 amino acids. Per germline, CDR1 SGHRS and CDR2 YFSETQ.